This record covers a single T cell receptor (beta chain). Germline CDR1 reads SGHTA; CDR2 reads FQGNSA. The CDR3 has 16 residues. Unmatched junction bases numbered 10, after V lost 5 bases and J lost 4 bases. This specimen comes from a study of cytomegalovirus exposure and HLA in healthy donors. The PCR contained 60 Vbeta and 13 Jbeta primers. This table comes from immunoSEQ multiplex PCR, and its TCRdb copy is limited to in-frame clones, with some not included. Of roughly 150,000 clones in the sample, about 80% were seen once. This sequence was found in a man aged 25 to 45 in good health. The sample consisted of PBMCs. The chain uses TRBV7-2 and TRBJ2-3, with 9 positions matching TRBD2. This CDR3 reads CASSPPRTSEADTQYF. Written as DNA, the CDR3 is TGTGCCAGCAGCCCGCCCCGGACTAGCGAGGCAGATACGCAGTATTTT.